One sample yielded the 7 T cell receptor beta chains listed below, sequenced in a study of regulatory T cells in long-lasting Graves disease. Time point in this sample: newly diagnosed GD, antithyroid drugs for less than 3 months. Generation of the TCR library employed RNA extracted from PBMCs. Investigators prepared the TCR beta libraries by applying iRepertoire HTBI primers and Arm-PCR of CDR3 regions. TCRdb independently ran MiXCR on the multiplex PCR reads; one entry per CDR3 protein. The data show 560,000 or so distinct CDR3 sequences, 15% to 20% seen once. Another study also made use of these data, one on T cells in Graves' hyperthyroidism and ophthalmopathy.

The sample here was peripheral blood mononuclear cells (PBMCs), taken at new diagnosis, from a patient treated with antithyroid drugs. Every receptor here comes from a young man with Graves disease.

The sample holds a few counts of this clonotype. V usage is TRBV20-1 and J usage is TRBJ2-7; 9 positions agree with TRBD2. The V gene end was trimmed by 1 base and the J gene end by 1 base; junction bases not matched to a gene: 8. The length of the CDR3 is 16 residues. Germline V CDR1 and CDR2: DFQATT, SNEGSKA (reference sequence). The CDR3, as DNA: TGCAGTGCTAGAGGTTTCGTTAGCGGGAGTTCCTACGAGCAGTACTTC. This codes for CSARGFVSGSSYEQYF.

This clonotype has at least ten counts. This rearrangement joins TRBV7-9 to TRBJ2-3, with TRBD2 matching over 7 bases. Looked up from germline, CDR1 is SEHNR and CDR2 is FQNEAQ (reference sequence). The length of the CDR3 is 17 residues. V gave up 4 bases and J gave up 2 bases; unmatched junction bases: 12. As DNA, the CDR3 is TGTGCCAGCAGCTCCTCTAGGGAGGGACCCGTCACAGATACGCAGTATTTT. As protein: CASSSSREGPVTDTQYF.

This clonotype was recorded a few times. The chain combines TRBV20-1 with TRBJ2-3; D gene unclear. Per the germline V gene, CDR1 is DFQATT and CDR2 is SNEGSKA (reference sequence). Trimming cost V 8 bases and J 3 bases, with 9 bases left between them. The CDR3 covers 11 residues. CDR3 nucleotides: TGCAGTTCCCGACTTACAGATACGCAGTATTTT. The encoded protein is CSSRLTDTQYF.

Only a few counts were recorded for this clonotype. The rearrangement joins TRBV7-9 to TRBJ1-1; 7 bases fit TRBD1. The CDR3 covers 12 residues. The J segment lost 6 bases and the V segment lost 10 bases, leaving 8 bases of the junction unmatched. Germline V gene sequence: CDR1 SEHNR, CDR2 FQNEAQ (reference sequence). Here the CDR3 DNA reads TGTGCCAACAGGGGCCTTCCCGCTGAAGCTTTCTTT. It codes for CANRGLPAEAFF.

The table lists this clonotype with many counts. The chain has TRBV6-1 and TRBJ1-1; TRBD1 might be the D (5 bases). Trimming pared 2 bases from V and 8 bases from J, leaving 12 bases between. Germline-derived CDR1 and CDR2 are MNHNS and SASEGT. The CDR3 is 13 amino acids. As DNA, the CDR3 is TGTGCCAGCAGTGAAATTTATGGGGGGGAAGCTTTCTTT. Its protein product is CASSEIYGGEAFF.

This clonotype was picked up a small number of times. The chain joins TRBV20-1 to TRBJ1-5; D may be TRBD1 (6 bases). Per germline, CDR1 DFQATT and CDR2 SNEGSKA (reference sequence). The CDR3 runs to 18 residues. V was pared by 3 bases and J by 6 bases, with 27 bases between. The CDR3 bases are TGCAGTGCTAGTTTAACAGGGATCACCCCATCGGGCGTTCAGCCCCAGCATTTT. Protein: CSASLTGITPSGVQPQHF.

This chain uses TRBV7-2 with TRBJ2-5, with 8 bases lining up with TRBD2. The CDR3 totals 15 residues. Germline assignment: CDR1 SGHTA and CDR2 FQGNSA. V dropped 1 base and J dropped 4; count of bases not matched to a gene: 5. The CDR3 coding sequence is TGTGCCAGCAGCTTAGGTGCTAGCGGGTCAGAGACCCAGTACTTC. Its protein product is CASSLGASGSETQYF.